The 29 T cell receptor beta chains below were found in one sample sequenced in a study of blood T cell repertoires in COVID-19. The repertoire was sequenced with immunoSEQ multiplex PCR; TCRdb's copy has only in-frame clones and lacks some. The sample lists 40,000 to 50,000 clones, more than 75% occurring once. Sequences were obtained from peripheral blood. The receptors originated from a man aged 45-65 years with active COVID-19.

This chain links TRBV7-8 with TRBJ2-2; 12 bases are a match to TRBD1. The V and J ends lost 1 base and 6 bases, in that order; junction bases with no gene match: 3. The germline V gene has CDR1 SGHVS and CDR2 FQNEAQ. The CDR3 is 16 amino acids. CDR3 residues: CASSLGDRGRAGELFF. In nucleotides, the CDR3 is TGTGCCAGCAGCTTAGGGGACAGGGGGCGCGCCGGGGAGCTGTTTTTT.

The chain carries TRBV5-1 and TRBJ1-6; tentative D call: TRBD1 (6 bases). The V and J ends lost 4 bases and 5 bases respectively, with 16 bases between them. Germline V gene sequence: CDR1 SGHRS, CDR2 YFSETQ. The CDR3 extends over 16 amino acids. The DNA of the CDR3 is TGCGCCAGCAGCCGTGGCGGGGGGGGCCATAATTCACCCCTCCACTTT. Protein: CASSRGGGGHNSPLHF.

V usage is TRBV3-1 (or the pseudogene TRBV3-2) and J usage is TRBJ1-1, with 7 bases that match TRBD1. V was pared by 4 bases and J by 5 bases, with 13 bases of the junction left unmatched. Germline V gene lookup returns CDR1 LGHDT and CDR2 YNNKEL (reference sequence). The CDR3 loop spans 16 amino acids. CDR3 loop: CASSPNEGAPGTEAFF. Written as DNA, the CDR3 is TGTGCCAGCAGCCCCAACGAGGGGGCCCCGGGGACTGAAGCTTTCTTT.

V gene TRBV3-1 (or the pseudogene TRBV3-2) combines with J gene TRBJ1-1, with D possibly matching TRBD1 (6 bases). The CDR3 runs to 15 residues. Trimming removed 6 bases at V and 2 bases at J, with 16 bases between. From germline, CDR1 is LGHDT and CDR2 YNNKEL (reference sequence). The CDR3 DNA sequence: TGTGCCAGCAGGCCACTCCGGGGGGCTAACACTGAAGCTTTCTTT. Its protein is CASRPLRGANTEAFF.

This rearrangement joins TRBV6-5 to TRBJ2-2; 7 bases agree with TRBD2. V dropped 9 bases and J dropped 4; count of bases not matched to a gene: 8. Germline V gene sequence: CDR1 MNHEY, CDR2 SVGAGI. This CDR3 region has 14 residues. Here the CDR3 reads CASLAGEGTGELFF. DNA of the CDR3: TGTGCCAGTTTAGCGGGCGAGGGCACCGGGGAGCTGTTTTTT.

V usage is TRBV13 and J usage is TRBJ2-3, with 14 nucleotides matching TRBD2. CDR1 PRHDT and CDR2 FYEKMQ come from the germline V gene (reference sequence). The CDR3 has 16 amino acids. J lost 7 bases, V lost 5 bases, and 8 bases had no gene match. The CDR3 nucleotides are TGTGCCAGCAGCACCACCGGGACTAGCGGGGGATATACGCAGTATTTT. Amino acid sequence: CASSTTGTSGGYTQYF.

The CDR3 DNA follows: TGTGCCAGTAGTCGACAGCGCTCCTACAATGAGCAGTTCTTC. It codes for CASSRQRSYNEQFF. The rearrangement uses TRBV19 and TRBJ2-1; the D gene is possibly TRBD1 (5 bases). The CDR3 has 14 amino acids. Trimming stripped 5 bases from V and 0 bases from J, with 8 bases between. Per the germline V gene, CDR1 is LNHDA and CDR2 is SQIVND (reference sequence).

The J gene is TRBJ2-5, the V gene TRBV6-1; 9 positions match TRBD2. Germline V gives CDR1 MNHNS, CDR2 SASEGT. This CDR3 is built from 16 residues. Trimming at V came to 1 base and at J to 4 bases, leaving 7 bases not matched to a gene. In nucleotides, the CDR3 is TGTGCCAGCAGTGAAGATGTAGCGGGAGTAGGAGAGACCCAGTACTTC. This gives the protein CASSEDVAGVGETQYF.

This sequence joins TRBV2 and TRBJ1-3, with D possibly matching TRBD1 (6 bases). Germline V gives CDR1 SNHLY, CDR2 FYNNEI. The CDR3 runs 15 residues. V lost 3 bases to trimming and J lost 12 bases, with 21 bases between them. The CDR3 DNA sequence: TGTGCCAGCAGTGATGGGACAAGCCCCCAGAGTGACATATATTTT. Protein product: CASSDGTSPQSDIYF. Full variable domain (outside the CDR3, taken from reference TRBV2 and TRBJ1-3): EPEVTQTPSHQVTQMGQEVILRCVPISNHLYFYWYRQILGQKVEFLVSFYNNEISEKSEIFDDQFSVERPDGSNFTLKIRSTKLEDSAMYFCASSDGTSPQSDIYFGEGSWLTVV.

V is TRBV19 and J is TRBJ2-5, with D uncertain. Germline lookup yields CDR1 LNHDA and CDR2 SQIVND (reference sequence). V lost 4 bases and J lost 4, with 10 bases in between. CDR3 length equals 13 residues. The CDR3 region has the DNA TGTGCCAGTAGTAAGCAGGTTCTAGAGACCCAGTACTTC. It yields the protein CASSKQVLETQYF.

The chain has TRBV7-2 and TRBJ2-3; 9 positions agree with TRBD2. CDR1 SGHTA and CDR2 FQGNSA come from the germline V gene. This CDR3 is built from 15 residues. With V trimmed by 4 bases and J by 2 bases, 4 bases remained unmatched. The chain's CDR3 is CASSSRLADTDTQYF. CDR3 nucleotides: TGTGCCAGCAGCTCACGACTAGCGGACACAGATACGCAGTATTTT.

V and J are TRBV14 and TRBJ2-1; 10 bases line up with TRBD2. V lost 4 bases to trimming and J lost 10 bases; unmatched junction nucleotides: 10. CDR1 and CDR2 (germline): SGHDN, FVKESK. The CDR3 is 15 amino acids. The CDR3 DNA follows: TGTGCCAGCAGCCTTCAGCGGGGGGGCCTCGGGGAGCAGTTCTTC. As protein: CASSLQRGGLGEQFF. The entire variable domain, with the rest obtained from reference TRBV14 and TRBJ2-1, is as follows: EAGVTQFPSHSVIEKGQTVTLRCDPISGHDNLYWYRRVMGKEIKFLLHFVKESKQDESGMPNNRFLAERTGGTYSTLKVQPAELEDSGVYFCASSLQRGGLGEQFFGPGTRLTVL.

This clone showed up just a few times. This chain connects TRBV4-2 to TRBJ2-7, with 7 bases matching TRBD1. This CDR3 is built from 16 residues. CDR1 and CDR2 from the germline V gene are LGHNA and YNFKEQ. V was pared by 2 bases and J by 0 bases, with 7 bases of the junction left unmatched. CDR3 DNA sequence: TGTGCCAGCAGCCAACCCGGCTCAGGGGGCTCCTACGAGCAGTACTTC. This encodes CASSQPGSGGSYEQYF.

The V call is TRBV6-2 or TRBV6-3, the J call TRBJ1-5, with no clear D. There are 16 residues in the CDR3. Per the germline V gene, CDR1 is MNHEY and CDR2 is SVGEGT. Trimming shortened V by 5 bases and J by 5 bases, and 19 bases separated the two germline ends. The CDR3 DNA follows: TGTGCCAGCAGTCCCTTGTTCCCCCAGGCGCATCAGCCCCAGCATTTT. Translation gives CASSPLFPQAHQPQHF.

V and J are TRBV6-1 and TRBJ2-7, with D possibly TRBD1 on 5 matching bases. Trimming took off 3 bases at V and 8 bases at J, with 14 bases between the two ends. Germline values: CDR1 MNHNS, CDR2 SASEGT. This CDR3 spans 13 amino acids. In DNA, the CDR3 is TGTGCCAGCAGTGACGGCCCGGTGGGGCAGCAGTACTTC. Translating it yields CASSDGPVGQQYF.

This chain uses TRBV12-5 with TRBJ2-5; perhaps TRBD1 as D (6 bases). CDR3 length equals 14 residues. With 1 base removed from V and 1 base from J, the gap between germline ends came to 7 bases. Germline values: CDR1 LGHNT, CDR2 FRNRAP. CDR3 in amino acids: CASGLGGPQETQYF. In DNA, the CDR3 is TGTGCTAGTGGTTTGGGGGGGCCCCAAGAGACCCAGTACTTC.

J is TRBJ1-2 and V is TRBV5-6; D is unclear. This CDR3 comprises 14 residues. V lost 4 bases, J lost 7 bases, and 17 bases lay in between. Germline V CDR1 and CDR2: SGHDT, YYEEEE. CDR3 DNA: TGTGCCAGCAGCGCCTCCTTCAGAGGTCGTGGCTACACCTTC. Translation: CASSASFRGRGYTF.

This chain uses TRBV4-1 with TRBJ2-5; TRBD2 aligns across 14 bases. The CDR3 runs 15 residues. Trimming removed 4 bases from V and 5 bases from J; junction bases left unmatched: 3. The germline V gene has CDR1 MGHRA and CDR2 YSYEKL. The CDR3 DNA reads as TGCGCCAGCAGCCCGACTAGCGGGAGGGGTGAGACCCAGTACTTC. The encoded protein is CASSPTSGRGETQYF.

The CDR3 here is CSGGDRNQPQHF. For the CDR3, the DNA is TGCAGCGGGGGGGACAGGAATCAGCCCCAGCATTTT. V is TRBV29-1 and J is TRBJ1-5; 8 nucleotides align to TRBD1. CDR3 length: 12 amino acids. Germline CDR1 is SQVTM and CDR2 is ANQGSEA. The V and J ends lost 7 bases and 4 bases, in that order; junction bases with no gene match: 3.

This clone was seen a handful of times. The CDR3: CASSYGRGDYGYTF. The CDR3 bases are TGTGCCAGCAGTTACGGCAGGGGAGACTATGGCTACACCTTC. V is TRBV6-6 and J is TRBJ1-2; possible D gene TRBD1, 6 bases. Per germline, CDR1 MNHNY and CDR2 SVGAGI (reference sequence). The CDR3 spans 14 residues. Trimming took 2 bases from V and 3 from J, leaving 10 bases between them.

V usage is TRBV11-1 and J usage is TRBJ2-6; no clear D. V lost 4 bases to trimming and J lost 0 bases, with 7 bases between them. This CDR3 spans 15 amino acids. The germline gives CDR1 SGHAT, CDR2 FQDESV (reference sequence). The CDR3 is CASSSESSGANVLTF. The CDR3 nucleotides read TGTGCCAGCAGCTCCGAGAGCTCTGGGGCCAACGTCCTGACTTTC.

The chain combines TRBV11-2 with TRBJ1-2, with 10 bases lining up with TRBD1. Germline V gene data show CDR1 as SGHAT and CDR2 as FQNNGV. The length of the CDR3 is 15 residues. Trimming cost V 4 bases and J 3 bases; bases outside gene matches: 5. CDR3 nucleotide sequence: TGTGCCAGCAGCTCGACAGGGGGCAGCGACTATGGCTACACCTTC. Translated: CASSSTGGSDYGYTF.

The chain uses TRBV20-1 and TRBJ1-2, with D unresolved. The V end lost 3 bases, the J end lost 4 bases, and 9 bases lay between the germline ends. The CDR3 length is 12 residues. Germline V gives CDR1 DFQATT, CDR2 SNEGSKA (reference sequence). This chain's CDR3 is CSASSYSYGYTF. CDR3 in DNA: TGCAGTGCTAGTAGCTATTCCTATGGCTACACCTTC.

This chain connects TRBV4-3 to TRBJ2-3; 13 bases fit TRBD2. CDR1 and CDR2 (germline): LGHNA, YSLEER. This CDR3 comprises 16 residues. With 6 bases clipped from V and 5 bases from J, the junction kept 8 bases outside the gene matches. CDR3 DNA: TGCGCCAGCAGTCGACTAGCGGGAGGTTCCGGAGATACGCAGTATTTT. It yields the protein CASSRLAGGSGDTQYF.

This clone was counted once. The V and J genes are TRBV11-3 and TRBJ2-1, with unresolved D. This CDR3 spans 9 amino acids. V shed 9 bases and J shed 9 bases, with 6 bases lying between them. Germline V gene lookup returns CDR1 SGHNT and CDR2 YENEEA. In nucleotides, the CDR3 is TGTGCCAGAGGCGGTGAGCAGTTCTTC. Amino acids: CARGGEQFF.

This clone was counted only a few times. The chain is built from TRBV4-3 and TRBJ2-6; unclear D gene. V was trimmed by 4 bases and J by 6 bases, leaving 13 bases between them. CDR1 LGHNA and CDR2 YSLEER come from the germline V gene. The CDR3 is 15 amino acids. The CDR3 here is CASSPSLVEANVLTF. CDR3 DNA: TGCGCCAGCAGCCCTAGTCTGGTTGAGGCCAACGTCCTGACTTTC.

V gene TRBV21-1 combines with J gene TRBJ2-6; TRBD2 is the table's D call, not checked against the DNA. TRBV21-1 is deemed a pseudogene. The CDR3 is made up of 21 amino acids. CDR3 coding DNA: TGTGCCAGCAGCGCAGGACTAGCGGGAGGGCCTGTCAACTCTGGGGCCAACGTCCTGACTTTC. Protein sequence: CASSAGLAGGPVNSGANVLTF.

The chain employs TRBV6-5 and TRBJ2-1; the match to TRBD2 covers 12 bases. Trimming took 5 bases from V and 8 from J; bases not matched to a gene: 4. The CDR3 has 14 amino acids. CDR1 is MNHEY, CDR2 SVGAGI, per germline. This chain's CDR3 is CASSLAGGRYEQFF. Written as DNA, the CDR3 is TGTGCCAGCAGTCTAGCGGGGGGGCGGTATGAGCAGTTCTTC.

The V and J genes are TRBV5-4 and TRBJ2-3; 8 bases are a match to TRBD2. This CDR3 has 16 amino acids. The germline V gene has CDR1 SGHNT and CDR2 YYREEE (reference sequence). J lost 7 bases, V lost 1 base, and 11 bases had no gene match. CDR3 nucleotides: TGTGCCAGCAGCTTGTCCGCGGGGGGAGGAATGAATACGCAGTATTTT. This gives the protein CASSLSAGGGMNTQYF.